The clone carrying this TCR beta chain was seen just once. The antigen remains undetermined. Sample time point: newly diagnosed, previously untreated cHL patient sample. Comparison samples consisted of PBMCs from newly diagnosed, untreated classical Hodgkin lymphoma. Profiling relied on immunoSEQ multiplex PCR, and the TCRdb table lists in-frame clones only, not all of them. The table shows about 17,000 clones, with 75% to 90% occurring only once. The entry originates in a study of PD-1 blockade in classical Hodgkin lymphoma. Whole-study results and caveats: Sources of repertoire differences remain undefined, possibly disease activity or prior therapy. Newly diagnosed patients reportedly trailed healthy donors in baseline TCR diversity.

The CDR3 extends over 13 amino acids. Deletions cut 4 bases from V and 4 bases from J, with 10 bases between. The germline V gene encodes CDR1 LGHNA and CDR2 YSLEER. This TCR came from a human donor with classical Hodgkin lymphoma. Sequenced material: peripheral blood mononuclear cells (PBMCs). The chain joins TRBV4-3 to TRBJ1-2, with D maybe TRBD1 (5 bases). CDR3 region: CASSRGRTYGYTF. The CDR3, as DNA: TGCGCCAGCAGCCGGGGACGTACCTATGGCTACACCTTC.